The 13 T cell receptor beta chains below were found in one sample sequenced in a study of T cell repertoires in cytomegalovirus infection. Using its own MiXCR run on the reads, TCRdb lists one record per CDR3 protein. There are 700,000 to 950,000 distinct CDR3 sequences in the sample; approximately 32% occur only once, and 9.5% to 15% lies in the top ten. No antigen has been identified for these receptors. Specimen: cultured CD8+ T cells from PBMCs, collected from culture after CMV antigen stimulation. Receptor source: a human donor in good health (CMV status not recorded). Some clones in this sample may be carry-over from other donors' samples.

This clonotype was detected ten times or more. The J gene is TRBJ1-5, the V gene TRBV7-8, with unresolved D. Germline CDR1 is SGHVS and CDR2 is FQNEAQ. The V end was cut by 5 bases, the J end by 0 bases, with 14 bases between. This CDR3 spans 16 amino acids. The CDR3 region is CASSPSTPLSNQPQHF. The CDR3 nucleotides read TGTGCCAGCAGCCCTTCGACACCACTTAGCAATCAGCCCCAGCATTTT.

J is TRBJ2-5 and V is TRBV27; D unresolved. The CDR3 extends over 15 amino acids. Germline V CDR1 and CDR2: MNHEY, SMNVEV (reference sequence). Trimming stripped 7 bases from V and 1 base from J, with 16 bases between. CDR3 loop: CASTARFLLQETQYF. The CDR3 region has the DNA TGTGCCAGCACCGCCCGGTTCCTCCTCCAAGAGACCCAGTACTTC.

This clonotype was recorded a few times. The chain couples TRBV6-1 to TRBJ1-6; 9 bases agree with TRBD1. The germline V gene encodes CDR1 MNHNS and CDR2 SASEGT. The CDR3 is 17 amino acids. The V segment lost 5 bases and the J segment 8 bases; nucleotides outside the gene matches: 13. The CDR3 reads CASSLRPDRGGDSPLHF. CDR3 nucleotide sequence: TGTGCCAGCAGTCTTCGACCGGACAGGGGAGGTGATTCACCCCTCCACTTT.

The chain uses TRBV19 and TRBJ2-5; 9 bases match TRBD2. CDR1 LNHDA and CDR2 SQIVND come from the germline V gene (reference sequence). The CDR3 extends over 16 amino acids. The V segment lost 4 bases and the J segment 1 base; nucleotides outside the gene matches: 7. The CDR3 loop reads CASSTLAGESQETQYF. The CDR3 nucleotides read TGTGCCAGTAGTACTTTAGCGGGGGAGAGCCAAGAGACCCAGTACTTC.

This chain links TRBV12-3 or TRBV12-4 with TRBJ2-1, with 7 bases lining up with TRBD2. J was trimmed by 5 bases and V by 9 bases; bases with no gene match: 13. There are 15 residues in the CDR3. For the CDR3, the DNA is TGTGCCAGTTTTGTATTGGGGGGGTGGAACAATGAGCAGTTCTTC. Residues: CASFVLGGWNNEQFF.

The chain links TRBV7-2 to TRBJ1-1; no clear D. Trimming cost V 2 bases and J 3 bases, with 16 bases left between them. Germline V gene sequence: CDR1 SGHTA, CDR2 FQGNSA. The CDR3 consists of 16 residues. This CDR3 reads CASSLWTLREDTEAFF. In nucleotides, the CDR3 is TGTGCCAGCAGCTTATGGACTCTTCGGGAGGACACTGAAGCTTTCTTT.

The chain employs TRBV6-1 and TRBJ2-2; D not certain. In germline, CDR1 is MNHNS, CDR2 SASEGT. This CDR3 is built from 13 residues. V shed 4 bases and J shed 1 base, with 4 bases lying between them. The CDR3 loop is CASSGRNTGELFF. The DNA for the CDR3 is TGTGCCAGCAGTGGAAGGAACACCGGGGAGCTGTTTTTT.

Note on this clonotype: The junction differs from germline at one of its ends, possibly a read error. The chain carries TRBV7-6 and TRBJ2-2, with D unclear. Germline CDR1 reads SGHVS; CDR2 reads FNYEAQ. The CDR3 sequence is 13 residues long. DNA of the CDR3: TGTGTCAGCAGCTTAGGGTGGACCGGGGAGCTGTTTTTT. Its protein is CVSSLGWTGELFF.

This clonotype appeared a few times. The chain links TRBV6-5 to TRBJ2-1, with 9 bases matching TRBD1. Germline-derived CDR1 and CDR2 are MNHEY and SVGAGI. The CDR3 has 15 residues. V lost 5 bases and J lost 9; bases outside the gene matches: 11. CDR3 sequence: CASSTPGQGTAEQFF. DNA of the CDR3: TGTGCCAGCAGTACGCCGGGACAGGGCACGGCTGAGCAGTTCTTC.

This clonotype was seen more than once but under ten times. The CDR3 coding sequence is TGTGCCAGCAGTCCGAAGGCTTGGGATAGTTGGTACATTCAGTACTTC. Amino acid sequence: CASSPKAWDSWYIQYF. The chain joins TRBV6-1 to TRBJ2-4; the D is unclear. CDR1 is MNHNS, CDR2 SASEGT, per germline. Trimming stripped 5 bases from V and 8 bases from J, with 22 bases between. There are 16 residues in the CDR3.

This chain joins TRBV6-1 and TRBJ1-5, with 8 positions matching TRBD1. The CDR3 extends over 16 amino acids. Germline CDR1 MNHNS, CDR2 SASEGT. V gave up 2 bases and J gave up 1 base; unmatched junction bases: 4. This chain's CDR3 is CASSEWNRGSNQPQHF. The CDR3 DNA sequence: TGTGCCAGCAGTGAATGGAACAGGGGGAGCAATCAGCCCCAGCATTTT.

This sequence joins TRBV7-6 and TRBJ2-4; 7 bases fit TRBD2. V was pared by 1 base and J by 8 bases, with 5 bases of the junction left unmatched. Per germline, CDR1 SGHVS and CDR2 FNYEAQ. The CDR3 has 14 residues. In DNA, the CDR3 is TGTGCCAGCAGCTTAGTTGCGGGGGATCACATTCAGTACTTC. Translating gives CASSLVAGDHIQYF.

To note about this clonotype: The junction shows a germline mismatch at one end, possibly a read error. This CDR3 reads CASSDRGEASPLHF. CDR3 sequence (DNA): TGTGCCAGCAGTGACAGGGGGGAGGCTTCACCTCTCCACTTT. The gene calls are TRBV6-6 and TRBJ1-6; 9 bases align to TRBD1. The CDR3 is 14 residues long. The germline CDR1 and CDR2 sequences are MNHNY and SVGAGI (reference sequence).